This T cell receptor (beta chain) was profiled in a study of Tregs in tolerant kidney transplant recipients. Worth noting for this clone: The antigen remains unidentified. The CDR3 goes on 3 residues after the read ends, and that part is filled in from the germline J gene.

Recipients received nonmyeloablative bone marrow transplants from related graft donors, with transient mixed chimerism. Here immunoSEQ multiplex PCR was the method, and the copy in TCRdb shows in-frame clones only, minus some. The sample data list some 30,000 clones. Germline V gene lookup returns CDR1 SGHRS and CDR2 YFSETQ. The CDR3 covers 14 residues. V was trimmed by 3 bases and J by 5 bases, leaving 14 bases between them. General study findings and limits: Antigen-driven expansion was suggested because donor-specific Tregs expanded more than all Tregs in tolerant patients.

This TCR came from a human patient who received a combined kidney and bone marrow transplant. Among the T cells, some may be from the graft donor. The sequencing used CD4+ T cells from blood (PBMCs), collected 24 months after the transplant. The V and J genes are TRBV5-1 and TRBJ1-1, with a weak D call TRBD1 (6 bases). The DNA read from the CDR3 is TGCGCCAGCAGCTCCCTAGTGCAGGGGACTGAA. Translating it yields CASSSLVQGTE. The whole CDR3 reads CASSSLVQGTEAFF.